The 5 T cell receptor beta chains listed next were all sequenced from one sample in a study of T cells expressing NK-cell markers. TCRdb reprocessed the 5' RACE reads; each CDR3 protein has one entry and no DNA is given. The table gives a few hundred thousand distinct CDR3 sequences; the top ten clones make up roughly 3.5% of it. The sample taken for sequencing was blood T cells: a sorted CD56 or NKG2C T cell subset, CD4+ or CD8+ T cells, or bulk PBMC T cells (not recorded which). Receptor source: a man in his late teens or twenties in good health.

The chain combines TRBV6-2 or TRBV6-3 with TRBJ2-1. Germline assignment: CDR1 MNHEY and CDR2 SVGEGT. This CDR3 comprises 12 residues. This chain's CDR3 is CASSEGPDEQFF.

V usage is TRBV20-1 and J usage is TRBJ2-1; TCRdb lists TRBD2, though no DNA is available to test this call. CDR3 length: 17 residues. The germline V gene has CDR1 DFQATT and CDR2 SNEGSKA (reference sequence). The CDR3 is CSARHPIRGAGDNEQFF.

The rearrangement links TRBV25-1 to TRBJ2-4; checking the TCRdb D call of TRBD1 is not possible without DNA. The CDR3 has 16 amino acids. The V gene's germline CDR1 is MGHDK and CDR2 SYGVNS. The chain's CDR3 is CASSEWGGTGKNIQYF.

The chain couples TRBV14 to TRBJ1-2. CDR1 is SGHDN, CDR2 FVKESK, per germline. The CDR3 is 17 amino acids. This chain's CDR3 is CASSELSTTYSSTSYTF.

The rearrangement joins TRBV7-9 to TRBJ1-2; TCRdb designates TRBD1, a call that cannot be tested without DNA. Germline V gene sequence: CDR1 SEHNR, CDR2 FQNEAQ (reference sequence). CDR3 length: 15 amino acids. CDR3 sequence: CASSLSGRGSSGYTF.